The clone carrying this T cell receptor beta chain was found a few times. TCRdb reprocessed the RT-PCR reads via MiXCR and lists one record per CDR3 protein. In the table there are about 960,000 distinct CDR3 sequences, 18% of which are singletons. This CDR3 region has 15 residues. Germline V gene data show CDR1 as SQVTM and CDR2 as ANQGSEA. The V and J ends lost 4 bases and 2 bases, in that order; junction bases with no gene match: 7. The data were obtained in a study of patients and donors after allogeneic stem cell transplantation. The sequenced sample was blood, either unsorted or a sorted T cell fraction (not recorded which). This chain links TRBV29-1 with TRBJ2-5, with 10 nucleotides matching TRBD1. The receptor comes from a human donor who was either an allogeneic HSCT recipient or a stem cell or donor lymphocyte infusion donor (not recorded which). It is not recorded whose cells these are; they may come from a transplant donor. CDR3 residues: CSVGDRGAPQETQYF. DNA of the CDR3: TGCAGCGTTGGGGACAGGGGAGCCCCACAAGAGACCCAGTACTTC.